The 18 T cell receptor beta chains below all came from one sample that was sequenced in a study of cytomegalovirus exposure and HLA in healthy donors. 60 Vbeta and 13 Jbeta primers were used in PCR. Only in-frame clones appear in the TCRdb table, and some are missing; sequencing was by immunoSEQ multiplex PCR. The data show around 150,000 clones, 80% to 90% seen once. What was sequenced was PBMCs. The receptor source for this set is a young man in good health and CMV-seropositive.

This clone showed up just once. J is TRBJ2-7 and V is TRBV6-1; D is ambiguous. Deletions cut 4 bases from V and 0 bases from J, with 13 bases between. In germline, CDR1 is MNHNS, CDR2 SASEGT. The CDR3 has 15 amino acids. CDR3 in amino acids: CASSVSSRASYEQYF. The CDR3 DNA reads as TGTGCCAGCAGTGTAAGCTCCCGCGCCTCCTACGAGCAGTACTTC.

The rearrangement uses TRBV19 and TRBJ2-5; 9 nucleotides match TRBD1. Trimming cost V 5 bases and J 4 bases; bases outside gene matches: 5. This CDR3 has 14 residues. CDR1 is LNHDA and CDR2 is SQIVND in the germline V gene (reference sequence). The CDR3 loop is CASSRDRVPETQYF. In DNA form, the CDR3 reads TGTGCCAGTAGTCGGGACAGGGTCCCAGAGACCCAGTACTTC.

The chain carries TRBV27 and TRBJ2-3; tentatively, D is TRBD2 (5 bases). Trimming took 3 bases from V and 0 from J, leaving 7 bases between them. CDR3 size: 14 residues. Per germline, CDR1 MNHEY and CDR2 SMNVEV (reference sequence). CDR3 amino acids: CASSFRTSTDTQYF. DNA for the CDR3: TGTGCCAGCAGTTTTAGGACTAGCACAGATACGCAGTATTTT.

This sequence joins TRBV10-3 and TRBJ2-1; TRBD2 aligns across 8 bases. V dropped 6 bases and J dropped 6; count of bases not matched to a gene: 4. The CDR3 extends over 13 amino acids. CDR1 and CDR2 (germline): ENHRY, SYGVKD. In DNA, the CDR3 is TGTGCCATCAGGCGGGGGGCCGGCAATGAGCAGTTCTTC. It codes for CAIRRGAGNEQFF.

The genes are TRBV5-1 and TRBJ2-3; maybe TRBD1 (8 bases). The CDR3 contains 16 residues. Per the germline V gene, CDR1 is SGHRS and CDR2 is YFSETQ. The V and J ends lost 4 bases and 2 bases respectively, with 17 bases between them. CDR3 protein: CASSQGQGGATDTQYF. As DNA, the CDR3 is TGCGCCAGCAGCCAAGGACAGGGAGGGGCCACAGATACGCAGTATTTT.

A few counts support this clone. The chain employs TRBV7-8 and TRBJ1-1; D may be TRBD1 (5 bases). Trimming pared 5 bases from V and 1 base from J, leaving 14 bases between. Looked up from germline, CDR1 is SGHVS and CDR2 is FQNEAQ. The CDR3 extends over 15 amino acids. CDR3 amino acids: CASSRLSTANTEAFF. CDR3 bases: TGTGCCAGCAGCCGTCTGTCGACAGCGAACACTGAAGCTTTCTTT.

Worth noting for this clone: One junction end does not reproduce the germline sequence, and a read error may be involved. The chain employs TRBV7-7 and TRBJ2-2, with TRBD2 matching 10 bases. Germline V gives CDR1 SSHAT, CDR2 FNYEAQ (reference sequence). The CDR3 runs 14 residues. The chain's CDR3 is CASSWTSGAGELFF. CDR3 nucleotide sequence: TGTGCTAGCAGCTGGACTAGCGGAGCCGGGGAGCTGTTTTTT.

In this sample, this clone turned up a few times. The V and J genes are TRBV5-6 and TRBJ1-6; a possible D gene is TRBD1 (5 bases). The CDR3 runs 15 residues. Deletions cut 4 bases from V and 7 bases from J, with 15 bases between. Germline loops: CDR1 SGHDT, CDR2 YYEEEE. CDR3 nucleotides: TGTGCCAGCAGCGATATTCAGGGAACGAATTCACCCCTCCACTTT. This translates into CASSDIQGTNSPLHF. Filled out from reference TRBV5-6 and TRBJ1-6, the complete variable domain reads DAGVTQSPTHLIKTRGQQVTLRCSPKSGHDTVSWYQQALGQGPQFIFQYYEEEERQRGNFPDRFSGHQFPNYSSELNVNALLLGDSALYLCASSDIQGTNSPLHFGNGTRLTVT.

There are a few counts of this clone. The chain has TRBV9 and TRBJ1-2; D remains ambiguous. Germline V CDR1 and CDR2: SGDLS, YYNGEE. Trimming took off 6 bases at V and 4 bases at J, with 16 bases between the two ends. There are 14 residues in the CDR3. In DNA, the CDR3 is TGTGCCAGCAACCGACCAGGCTCCCCCTATGGCTACACCTTC. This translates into CASNRPGSPYGYTF.

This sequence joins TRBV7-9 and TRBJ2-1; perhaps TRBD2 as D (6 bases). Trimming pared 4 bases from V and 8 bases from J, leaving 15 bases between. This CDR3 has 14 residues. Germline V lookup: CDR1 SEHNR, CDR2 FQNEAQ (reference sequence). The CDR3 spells CASSSSGFSDEQFF. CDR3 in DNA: TGTGCCAGCAGCTCGAGCGGGTTCTCTGATGAGCAGTTCTTC.

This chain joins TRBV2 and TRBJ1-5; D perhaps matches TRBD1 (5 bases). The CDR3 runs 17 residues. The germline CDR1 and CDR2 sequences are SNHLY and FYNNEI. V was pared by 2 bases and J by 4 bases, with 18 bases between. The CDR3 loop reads CASSESPGWEGNQPQHF. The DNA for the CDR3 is TGTGCCAGCAGTGAAAGCCCAGGTTGGGAGGGGAATCAGCCCCAGCATTTT. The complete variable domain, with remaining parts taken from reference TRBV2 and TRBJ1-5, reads EPEVTQTPSHQVTQMGQEVILRCVPISNHLYFYWYRQILGQKVEFLVSFYNNEISEKSEIFDDQFSVERPDGSNFTLKIRSTKLEDSAMYFCASSESPGWEGNQPQHFGDGTRLSIL.

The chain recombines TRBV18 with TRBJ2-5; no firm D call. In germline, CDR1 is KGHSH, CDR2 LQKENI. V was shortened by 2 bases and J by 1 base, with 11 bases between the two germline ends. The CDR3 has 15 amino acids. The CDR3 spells CASSPTFSPQETQYF. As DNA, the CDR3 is TGTGCCAGCTCACCAACTTTTTCACCCCAAGAGACCCAGTACTTC.

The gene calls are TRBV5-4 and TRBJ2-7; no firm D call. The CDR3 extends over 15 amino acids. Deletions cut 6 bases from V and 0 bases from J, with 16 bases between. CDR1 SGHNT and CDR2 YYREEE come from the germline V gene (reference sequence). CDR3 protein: CASTLENSSSYEQYF. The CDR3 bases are TGTGCCAGCACTCTCGAGAACTCAAGCTCCTACGAGCAGTACTTC.

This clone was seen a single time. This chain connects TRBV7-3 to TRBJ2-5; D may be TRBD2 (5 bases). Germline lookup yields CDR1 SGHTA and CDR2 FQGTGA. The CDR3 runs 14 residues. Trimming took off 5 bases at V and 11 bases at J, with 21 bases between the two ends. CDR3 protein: CASSPPGRTRMQYF. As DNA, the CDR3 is TGTGCCAGCAGCCCCCCCGGGCGCACTAGGATGCAGTACTTC.

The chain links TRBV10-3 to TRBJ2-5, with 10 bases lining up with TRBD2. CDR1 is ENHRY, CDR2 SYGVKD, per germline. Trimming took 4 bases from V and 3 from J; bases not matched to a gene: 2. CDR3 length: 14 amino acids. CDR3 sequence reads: CAISASGGEETQYF. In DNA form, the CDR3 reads TGTGCCATCAGTGCTAGCGGGGGAGAAGAGACCCAGTACTTC.

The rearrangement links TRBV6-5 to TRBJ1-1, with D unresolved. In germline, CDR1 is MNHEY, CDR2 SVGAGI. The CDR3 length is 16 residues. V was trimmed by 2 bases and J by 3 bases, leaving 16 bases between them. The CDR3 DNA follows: TGTGCCAGCAGTTACAGGGAGGGATTCACGCACACTGAAGCTTTCTTT. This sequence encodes CASSYREGFTHTEAFF.

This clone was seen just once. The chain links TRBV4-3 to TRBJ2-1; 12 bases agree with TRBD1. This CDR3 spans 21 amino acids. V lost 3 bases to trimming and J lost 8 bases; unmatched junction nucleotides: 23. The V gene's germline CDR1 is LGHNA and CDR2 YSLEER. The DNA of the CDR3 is TGCGCCAGCAGCCAGCGGGAGCGGGACAGGGGGCGAGCGGGGCTTGGGGATGAGCAGTTCTTC. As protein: CASSQRERDRGRAGLGDEQFF.

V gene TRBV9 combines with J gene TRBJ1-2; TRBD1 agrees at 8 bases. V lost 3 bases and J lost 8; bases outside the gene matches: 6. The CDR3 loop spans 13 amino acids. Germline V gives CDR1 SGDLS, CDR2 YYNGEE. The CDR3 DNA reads TGTGCCAGCAGCGCGACAGGGGCTGAGGGCTACACCTTC. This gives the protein CASSATGAEGYTF.